Listed here are 9 T cell receptor beta chains from one sample, sequenced in a study of blood T cell repertoires in COVID-19. The table came from immunoSEQ multiplex PCR; TCRdb's copy has only in-frame clones and leaves some out. The sample has 75,000 to 90,000 clones; roughly 83% are singletons. The sample was peripheral blood. These TCRs come from a human donor in a cohort sampled during active COVID-19.

V usage is TRBV19 and J usage is TRBJ2-2; D unresolved. Germline V gene sequence: CDR1 LNHDA, CDR2 SQIVND (reference sequence). CDR3 length: 14 residues. Trimming pared 4 bases from V and 1 base from J, leaving 7 bases between. The CDR3 coding sequence is TGTGCCAGTAGTACTCAGGTGAACACCGGGGAGCTGTTTTTT. Protein sequence: CASSTQVNTGELFF.

The chain carries TRBV28 and TRBJ2-2, with D perhaps TRBD2 (5 bases). The germline V and J ends were trimmed by 6 bases and 4 bases, with 15 bases remaining between them. The V gene's germline CDR1 is MDHEN and CDR2 SYDVKM. The CDR3 consists of 15 residues. The CDR3, as DNA: TGTGCCAGCAGCCACCAGACCGCGGGCACCGGGGAGCTGTTTTTT. Residues: CASSHQTAGTGELFF.

The chain couples TRBV4-2 to TRBJ1-1; 7 bases are shared with TRBD1. Germline V CDR1 and CDR2: LGHNA, YNFKEQ. V was clipped by 3 bases and J by 1 base; unmatched bases: 8. CDR3 size: 16 residues. CDR3 amino acids: CASSQHPRQGNTEAFF. Written as DNA, the CDR3 is TGTGCCAGCAGCCAGCACCCTCGACAGGGGAACACTGAAGCTTTCTTT.

This chain connects TRBV18 to TRBJ1-2; 9 bases align to TRBD1. In germline, CDR1 is KGHSH, CDR2 LQKENI. V was pared by 3 bases and J by 1 base, with 3 bases of the junction left unmatched. This CDR3 is built from 15 residues. CDR3 bases: TGTGCCAGCTCACCGGGACAGGGCAATAACTATGGCTACACCTTC. The encoded protein is CASSPGQGNNYGYTF.

This clone has more than one count but fewer than ten. The CDR3 nucleotides read TGTGCCAGCAGTTCACTAGCGGGGGGCCCCAATGAGCAGTTCTTC. Translation: CASSSLAGGPNEQFF. The genes are TRBV28 and TRBJ2-1; 12 bases agree with TRBD2. The J segment lost 6 bases and the V segment lost 4 bases, leaving 4 bases of the junction unmatched. This CDR3 region has 15 residues. CDR1 and CDR2 from the germline V gene are MDHEN and SYDVKM.

The CDR3 sequence is CASSQASDSPYGYTF. CDR3 bases: TGTGCCAGCAGCCAAGCGTCGGACAGCCCCTATGGCTACACCTTC. V and J are TRBV3-1 (or the pseudogene TRBV3-2) and TRBJ1-2, with TRBD1 as a possible D gene (6 bases). CDR1 is LGHDT, CDR2 YNNKEL, per germline (reference sequence). V dropped 1 base and J dropped 4 bases, with 13 bases sitting between them. The CDR3 has 15 amino acids.

This chain links TRBV2 with TRBJ1-3; no firm D call. The CDR3 covers 15 residues. Germline CDR1 and CDR2: SNHLY and FYNNEI. The V and J ends lost 5 bases and 4 bases respectively, with 15 bases between them. The CDR3 DNA reads TGTGCCAGCAGTTCTACGGTCGTTTTGGGAAACACCATATATTTT. Protein: CASSSTVVLGNTIYF. Full variable domain (missing parts from reference TRBV2 and TRBJ1-3): EPEVTQTPSHQVTQMGQEVILRCVPISNHLYFYWYRQILGQKVEFLVSFYNNEISEKSEIFDDQFSVERPDGSNFTLKIRSTKLEDSAMYFCASSSTVVLGNTIYFGEGSWLTVV.

This clone showed up just once. The rearrangement joins TRBV13 to TRBJ1-1; 7 nucleotides align to TRBD1. The CDR3 has 15 amino acids. From germline, CDR1 is PRHDT and CDR2 FYEKMQ (reference sequence). V was clipped by 7 bases and J by 7 bases; unmatched bases: 15. In nucleotides, the CDR3 is TGTGCCAGCACCTGGCTGCCGGGACAGAGATTTGAAGCTTTCTTT. Its translation is CASTWLPGQRFEAFF.

The CDR3 loop is CASSLPPQETQYF. The DNA of the CDR3 is TGCGCCAGCAGCTTGCCCCCACAAGAGACCCAGTACTTC. J is TRBJ2-5 and V is TRBV5-1; D unclear. Between the trimmed V and J ends, which lost 1 base and 2 bases, there was a span of 6 bases. Germline V gene data show CDR1 as SGHRS and CDR2 as YFSETQ. There are 13 residues in the CDR3. The full variable domain, its missing parts supplied by reference TRBV5-1 and TRBJ2-5, is KAGVTQTPRYLIKTRGQQVTLSCSPISGHRSVSWYQQTPGQGLQFLFEYFSETQRNKGNFPGRFSGRQFSNSRSEMNVSTLELGDSALYLCASSLPPQETQYFGPGTRLLVL.